Below are 26 T cell receptor beta chains sequenced from a single sample in a study of cytomegalovirus exposure and HLA in healthy donors (TCRdb year 2017). Libraries were built with the immunoSEQ multiplex PCR assay. The multiplex PCR relied on a mix of 60 forward primers for TCR Vbeta segments and 13 reverse primers for TCR Jbeta segments. TCRdb limited this immuneACCESS table to in-frame rearrangements with V and J called. A share of clones is missing; checked studies link under half to unresolved V genes, and the rest is unexplained. The sample table contains 130,000 to 150,000 clones; only one count was recorded for 64% of them. In total, the top ten clones hold over 2.5% of the sample. The sample taken for sequencing was PBMCs. All receptors derive from a young woman in good health and CMV-seropositive.

This clone was detected a few times. J is TRBJ2-7 and V is TRBV19, with 9 bases fitting TRBD2. CDR3 length: 15 amino acids. The V and J ends lost 1 base and 2 bases, in that order; junction bases with no gene match: 3. Germline V gene data show CDR1 as LNHDA and CDR2 as SQIVND (reference sequence). The CDR3 protein is CASSIGAGGPYEQYF. The CDR3 region has the DNA TGTGCCAGTAGTATAGGGGCGGGAGGGCCCTACGAGCAGTACTTC. The full variable domain, in which reference TRBV19 and TRBJ2-7 provide the parts outside the CDR3, is DGGITQSPKYLFRKEGQNVTLSCEQNLNHDAMYWYRQDPGQGLRLIYYSQIVNDFQKGDIAEGYSVSREKKESFPLTVTSAQKNPTAFYLCASSIGAGGPYEQYFGPGTRLTVT.

This rearrangement joins TRBV2 to TRBJ1-1; 9 nucleotides align to TRBD1. V shed 4 bases and J 2 bases; nucleotides not matched to a gene: 5. Germline values: CDR1 SNHLY, CDR2 FYNNEI. The CDR3 consists of 15 residues. CDR3 loop: CASSVEQGANTEAFF. CDR3 sequence (DNA): TGTGCCAGCAGTGTAGAACAGGGGGCAAACACTGAAGCTTTCTTT. The whole variable domain, remainder taken from reference TRBV2 and TRBJ1-1, is EPEVTQTPSHQVTQMGQEVILRCVPISNHLYFYWYRQILGQKVEFLVSFYNNEISEKSEIFDDQFSVERPDGSNFTLKIRSTKLEDSAMYFCASSVEQGANTEAFFGQGTRLTVV.

The chain employs TRBV28 and TRBJ2-7; tentatively, D is TRBD2 (6 bases). Germline V gene sequence: CDR1 MDHEN, CDR2 SYDVKM. This CDR3 contains 16 residues. V dropped 8 bases and J dropped 7 bases, with 27 bases sitting between them. CDR3 in amino acids: CASRPRLRAGSEEQYF. The CDR3 nucleotides are TGTGCCAGCCGGCCTAGGCTGCGCGCGGGGTCTGAGGAGCAGTACTTC.

The chain links TRBV4-1 to TRBJ1-5; a possible D gene is TRBD1 (5 bases). Looked up from germline, CDR1 is MGHRA and CDR2 is YSYEKL. The CDR3 is made up of 15 amino acids. The V end lost 1 base, the J end lost 3 bases, and 10 bases lay between the germline ends. The CDR3 protein is CASSQVGHDNQPQHF. CDR3 DNA: TGCGCCAGCAGCCAAGTCGGACACGACAATCAGCCCCAGCATTTT.

The chain carries TRBV2 and TRBJ2-5; D might be TRBD2 (6 bases). The closer fit of TRBJ2-7 to the DNA end suggests the J call may be wrong. The CDR3 runs to 13 residues. Per the germline V gene, CDR1 is SNHLY and CDR2 is FYNNEI. CDR3: CARGTPGAYEQYF. CDR3 bases: TGTGCCAGAGGGACTCCCGGGGCCTACGAGCAGTACTTC.

This clone showed up just a few times. The chain has TRBV5-1 and TRBJ2-7; tentatively, D is TRBD1 (6 bases). The CDR3 is 15 residues long. Trimming pared 0 bases from V and 5 bases from J, leaving 15 bases between. Germline CDR1 is SGHRS and CDR2 is YFSETQ. As DNA, the CDR3 is TGCGCCAGCAGCTTGGATAGGGGGTTGAGAGACGAGCAGTACTTC. Its protein is CASSLDRGLRDEQYF.

This rearrangement joins TRBV5-5 to TRBJ2-7, with TRBD2 identical over 11 bases. J was trimmed by 0 bases and V by 4 bases; bases with no gene match: 15. The CDR3 runs to 19 residues. Germline V gene lookup returns CDR1 SGHKS and CDR2 YYEKEE (reference sequence). This CDR3 is CASSPFSFSGRDSSYEQYF. In DNA, the CDR3 is TGTGCCAGCAGCCCCTTTTCGTTTAGCGGGAGGGATAGCTCCTACGAGCAGTACTTC.

The V and J genes are TRBV5-6 and TRBJ1-6; perhaps TRBD1 as D (5 bases). This CDR3 comprises 12 residues. Germline CDR1 is SGHDT and CDR2 is YYEEEE. The V and J ends lost 3 bases and 10 bases respectively, with 8 bases between them. Here the CDR3 reads CASSSGSSPLHF. The CDR3, as DNA: TGTGCCAGCAGCTCAGGGTCCTCACCCCTCCACTTT.

CDR3 in amino acids: CASSKKGAGTGELFF. The CDR3 DNA reads TGTGCCAGTAGTAAGAAGGGGGCGGGCACCGGGGAGCTGTTTTTT. This chain connects TRBV19 to TRBJ2-2, with 7 bases lining up with TRBD1. Per the germline V gene, CDR1 is LNHDA and CDR2 is SQIVND (reference sequence). The CDR3 is made up of 15 amino acids. Trimming cost V 4 bases and J 4 bases; bases outside gene matches: 6. The whole variable domain, filled in from reference TRBV19 and TRBJ2-2, reads DGGITQSPKYLFRKEGQNVTLSCEQNLNHDAMYWYRQDPGQGLRLIYYSQIVNDFQKGDIAEGYSVSREKKESFPLTVTSAQKNPTAFYLCASSKKGAGTGELFFGEGSRLTVL.

This clone occurred once. CDR3 in amino acids: CASSYISGGGTDTQYF. The CDR3 coding sequence is TGTGCCAGCAGCTACATTAGCGGGGGGGGCACAGATACGCAGTATTTT. The chain uses TRBV7-8 and TRBJ2-3, with 11 bases matching TRBD2. Germline V lookup: CDR1 SGHVS, CDR2 FQNEAQ. This CDR3 region has 16 residues. After removal of 4 bases from V and 1 base from J, the junction contained 4 bases not matched to a gene.

This chain links TRBV5-1 with TRBJ2-3, with TRBD2 matching over 8 bases. The CDR3 is 15 amino acids. J was trimmed by 4 bases and V by 0 bases; bases with no gene match: 4. CDR1 is SGHRS, CDR2 YFSETQ, per germline. CDR3 protein: CASSLAAGAPDTQYF. CDR3 in DNA: TGCGCCAGCAGCTTGGCAGCGGGGGCCCCAGATACGCAGTATTTT. Combining the CDR3 with reference TRBV5-1 and TRBJ2-3 gives the whole variable domain KAGVTQTPRYLIKTRGQQVTLSCSPISGHRSVSWYQQTPGQGLQFLFEYFSETQRNKGNFPGRFSGRQFSNSRSEMNVSTLELGDSALYLCASSLAAGAPDTQYFGPGTRLTVL.

V and J are TRBV7-6 and TRBJ1-5, with 7 nucleotides matching TRBD1. In germline, CDR1 is SGHVS, CDR2 FNYEAQ. V trimming: 1 base; J trimming: 5 bases; junction bases outside the gene matches: 5. The CDR3 consists of 15 residues. In DNA, the CDR3 is TGTGCCAGCAGCTTAGTGGACAGGAGGGATCAGCCCCAGCATTTT. This gives the protein CASSLVDRRDQPQHF.

The V and J genes are TRBV7-2 and TRBJ1-2; D unclear. Germline V gives CDR1 SGHTA, CDR2 FQGNSA. V lost 2 bases, J lost 1 base, and 11 bases lay in between. This CDR3 region has 15 residues. CDR3 sequence (DNA): TGTGCCAGCAGCTTATTTCCTGGCAGTAACTATGGCTACACCTTC. This codes for CASSLFPGSNYGYTF.

This chain joins TRBV4-2 and TRBJ1-6; the match to TRBD1 covers 9 bases. The trim removed 5 bases at V and 7 bases at J, leaving 6 bases unmatched. The CDR3 has 15 residues. Germline V gene sequence: CDR1 LGHNA, CDR2 YNFKEQ. The CDR3 DNA reads TGTGCCAGCAGCGTAAGGACAGGGGCAAATTCACCCCTCCACTTT. It yields the protein CASSVRTGANSPLHF.

In its sample, this clone was seen a few times. V is TRBV4-1 and J is TRBJ1-2, with D possibly TRBD1 on 6 matching bases. This CDR3 is built from 17 residues. CDR1 is MGHRA, CDR2 YSYEKL, per germline. The V end lost 0 bases, the J end lost 1 base, and 15 bases lay between the germline ends. The CDR3 here is CASSQDPTGTNNYGYTF. CDR3 nucleotide sequence: TGCGCCAGCAGCCAAGATCCTACCGGGACAAATAACTATGGCTACACCTTC.

This chain links TRBV9 with TRBJ2-7; 8 nucleotides match TRBD2. The CDR3 is 14 amino acids. Germline V CDR1 and CDR2: SGDLS, YYNGEE. The J segment lost 0 bases and the V segment lost 4 bases, leaving 3 bases of the junction unmatched. This CDR3 is CASSPREGSYEQYF. CDR3 DNA: TGTGCCAGCAGCCCCCGGGAGGGCTCCTACGAGCAGTACTTC.

CDR3 in amino acids: CASSLDRQGGDGYTF. The CDR3 region has the DNA TGTGCCAGCTCACTCGATAGACAGGGAGGTGATGGCTACACCTTC. The rearrangement joins TRBV18 to TRBJ1-2; 7 positions agree with TRBD1. The CDR3 runs to 15 residues. Germline-derived CDR1 and CDR2 are KGHSH and LQKENI. Trimming at V came to 4 bases and at J to 6 bases, leaving 11 bases not matched to a gene.

The chain uses TRBV6-1 and TRBJ1-4; D remains ambiguous. Germline lookup yields CDR1 MNHNS and CDR2 SASEGT. The CDR3 is 13 amino acids. Between the trimmed V and J ends, which lost 8 bases and 8 bases, there was a span of 15 bases. CDR3 loop: CASFSGFGEKLFF. CDR3 in DNA: TGTGCCAGCTTTTCGGGTTTTGGGGAAAAACTGTTTTTT.

In this sample, this clone turned up a few times. The genes are TRBV28 and TRBJ2-7; D is unclear. The germline V gene has CDR1 MDHEN and CDR2 SYDVKM. The CDR3 spans 13 residues. Between the trimmed V and J ends, which lost 4 bases and 2 bases, there was a span of 9 bases. CDR3 bases: TGTGCCAGCAGTTCGACACGGCCCTACGAGCAGTACTTC. Its translation is CASSSTRPYEQYF.

This clone was seen more than once but under ten times. J is TRBJ1-5 and V is TRBV5-6; the D gene is possibly TRBD1 (6 bases). Germline CDR1 is SGHDT and CDR2 is YYEEEE. This CDR3 is built from 14 residues. The V end lost 2 bases, the J end lost 5 bases, and 11 bases lay between the germline ends. For the CDR3, the DNA is TGTGCCAGCAGCTTAGGAGAGGGGGATCAGCCCCAGCATTTT. It is translated as CASSLGEGDQPQHF.

The CDR3 here is CASSPLDRGFYYGYTF. The CDR3 nucleotides are TGCGCCAGCAGCCCGCTGGACAGGGGCTTTTACTATGGCTACACCTTC. This chain joins TRBV5-1 and TRBJ1-2, with 9 bases aligning to TRBD1. CDR3 length: 16 amino acids. Germline V gene data show CDR1 as SGHRS and CDR2 as YFSETQ. V was pared by 4 bases and J by 3 bases, with 10 bases of the junction left unmatched.

The V call is TRBV6-1, the J call TRBJ2-3; TRBD2 aligns across 9 bases. The germline gives CDR1 MNHNS, CDR2 SASEGT. The CDR3 sequence is 15 residues long. After removal of 6 bases from V and 7 bases from J, the junction contained 11 bases not matched to a gene. CDR3 sequence: CASSPSSGNRNTQYF. CDR3 DNA: TGTGCCAGCAGCCCCTCTAGCGGGAACAGAAATACGCAGTATTTT.

This clone was picked up a small number of times. CDR3 sequence: CASSYSTGGYGYTF. The CDR3 nucleotides are TGTGCCAGCAGTTACTCGACAGGGGGCTATGGCTACACCTTC. The chain uses TRBV6-5 and TRBJ1-2, with 9 nucleotides matching TRBD1. Germline V lookup: CDR1 MNHEY, CDR2 SVGAGI. The CDR3 runs 14 residues. V trimming: 0 bases; J trimming: 4 bases; junction bases outside the gene matches: 0.

This sequence joins TRBV6-1 and TRBJ1-1; D is uncertain. This CDR3 spans 17 amino acids. CDR1 and CDR2 from the germline V gene are MNHNS and SASEGT. V was shortened by 1 base and J by 1 base, with 16 bases between the two germline ends. The CDR3 protein is CASSEVGRLFTNTEAFF. CDR3 nucleotides: TGTGCCAGCAGTGAAGTAGGCAGGTTATTTACGAACACTGAAGCTTTCTTT.

This clone was counted between two and nine times. This rearrangement joins TRBV7-2 to TRBJ2-3; D call uncertain. The V gene lost 1 base and the J gene lost 5 bases, with 4 bases spanning the gap. The CDR3 sequence is 12 residues long. The V gene's germline CDR1 is SGHTA and CDR2 FQGNSA. The CDR3 DNA reads TGTGCCAGCAGCTTAGATCGAGATACGCAGTATTTT. Translation: CASSLDRDTQYF. Together with reference TRBV7-2 and TRBJ2-3, the CDR3 gives the full variable domain: GAGVSQSPSNKVTEKGKDVELRCDPISGHTALYWYRQSLGQGLEFLIYFQGNSAPDKSGLPSDRFSAERTGGSVSTLTIQRTQQEDSAVYLCASSLDRDTQYFGPGTRLTVL.

The chain links TRBV30 to TRBJ1-2; unclear D gene. Germline-derived CDR1 and CDR2 are GTSNPN and SVGIG (reference sequence). The ends were cut back, 3 bases at V and 8 bases at J, with 13 bases in the middle. CDR3 size: 12 residues. Here the CDR3 reads CAWRVGFTGYTF. As DNA, the CDR3 is TGTGCCTGGAGGGTCGGGTTTACAGGCTACACCTTC.